The entry below describes one T cell receptor (beta chain). The entry originates in a study of T-cell memory formation after mild COVID-19. TCRdb ran MiXCR on the 5' RACE reads and lists one entry per CDR3 protein. The sample has approximately 250,000 distinct CDR3 sequences; approximately 15% are singletons. This receptor was taken from a man between 18 and 35 years old who had mild COVID-19 (a few samples of this study predate the infection). Cell type and time point are not known. Sequenced input: PBMCs or a T cell subset sorted from them (not recorded which).

The CDR3 loop reads CASSLVQGMNTEAFF. The CDR3 DNA reads TGCGCCAGCAGCTTGGTTCAGGGGATGAACACTGAAGCTTTCTTT. The chain couples TRBV5-1 to TRBJ1-1; weak D call: TRBD1 (6 bases). This CDR3 has 15 residues. Deletions cut 0 bases from V and 0 bases from J, with 9 bases between. Per germline, CDR1 SGHRS and CDR2 YFSETQ.